The 9 T cell receptor beta chains presented below share a single source sample, sequenced in a study of T cells in Graves' hyperthyroidism and ophthalmopathy. The TCR beta CDR3 regions underwent amplification using RNA transcripts as the source. Initially, a first-round RT-PCR of the TCR CDR3 employed the HTBI primer set. TCRdb reanalysed the multiplex PCR reads using MiXCR and keeps one entry per CDR3 protein. The sample yields under 700,000 distinct CDR3 sequences, 15% to 20% seen once. The sample consisted of blood. Every receptor here comes from a woman in her late teens or twenties with Graves' hyperthyroidism.

This clonotype has a handful of counts. V usage is TRBV7-2 and J usage is TRBJ2-7; D is unclear. The CDR3 is 16 residues long. The germline V gene has CDR1 SGHTA and CDR2 FQGNSA. Trimming stripped 5 bases from V and 1 base from J, with 18 bases between. CDR3 loop: CASSRSQKLTSYEQYF. CDR3 bases: TGTGCCAGCAGCCGGTCCCAAAAACTAACTTCCTACGAGCAGTACTTC.

This clonotype was found many times. The rearrangement joins TRBV12-3 or TRBV12-4 to TRBJ2-7, with 9 nucleotides matching TRBD2. The length of the CDR3 is 15 residues. Unmatched junction bases numbered 7, after V lost 5 bases and J lost 2 bases. As DNA, the CDR3 is TGTGCCAGCAGTCCGGCGGGGGGGGGCACCTACGAGCAGTACTTC. The encoded protein is CASSPAGGGTYEQYF.

The chain links TRBV2 to TRBJ2-1; the D call may be TRBD1 or TRBD2 (5 bases each). V lost 6 bases and J 5 bases, leaving 35 bases between the germline ends. From germline, CDR1 is SNHLY and CDR2 FYNNEI. The CDR3 extends over 21 amino acids. The CDR3 sequence is CASRSILGDRDDPTRHNEQFF. The CDR3 coding sequence is TGTGCCAGCAGGTCGATTTTAGGGGACCGGGACGACCCAACAAGACACAATGAGCAGTTCTTC.

This clonotype has a count of ten or more. The J gene is TRBJ1-6, the V gene TRBV5-1; D gene ambiguous. The V and J ends lost 5 bases and 9 bases respectively, with 21 bases between them. CDR1 is SGHRS, CDR2 YFSETQ, per germline. The CDR3 contains 16 residues. The CDR3 is CASSLTRGPTGSPLHF. The CDR3 DNA reads TGCGCCAGCAGTTTAACACGGGGTCCCACCGGTTCACCCCTCCACTTT.

There are many counts of this clonotype. V gene TRBV6-1 combines with J gene TRBJ1-1; possibly TRBD1 for D (6 bases). Germline assignment: CDR1 MNHNS and CDR2 SASEGT. The CDR3 covers 14 residues. Trimming took off 6 bases at V and 3 bases at J, with 14 bases between the two ends. CDR3 loop: CASRRTRGDTEAFF. As DNA, the CDR3 is TGTGCCAGCAGAAGGACCAGGGGCGACACTGAAGCTTTCTTT.

The chain links TRBV29-1 to TRBJ1-2; 8 nucleotides agree with TRBD1. V was pared by 0 bases and J by 5 bases, with 8 bases of the junction left unmatched. Germline values: CDR1 SQVTM, CDR2 ANQGSEA. The CDR3 length is 15 residues. CDR3 DNA: TGCAGCGTTGAAGATTTCCGGGGGACAGGATATGGCTACACCTTC. Translated: CSVEDFRGTGYGYTF.

The CDR3 DNA is TGTGCCAGCAGCTTAGCATCTGGGCAGAGCTCCTATAATTCACCCCTCCACTTT. It is translated as CASSLASGQSSYNSPLHF. This chain links TRBV7-8 with TRBJ1-6; D remains unclear. V lost 0 bases, J lost 0 bases, and 12 bases lay in between. This CDR3 contains 18 residues. Per the germline V gene, CDR1 is SGHVS and CDR2 is FQNEAQ.

In this sample, this clonotype turned up many times. V gene TRBV18 combines with J gene TRBJ2-7, with D perhaps TRBD1 (6 bases). CDR1 is KGHSH and CDR2 is LQKENI in the germline V gene. Deletions cut 3 bases from V and 5 bases from J, with 14 bases between. The CDR3 runs to 14 residues. In nucleotides, the CDR3 is TGTGCCAGCTCACCGGGACCGCAGGGGAACGAGCAGTACTTC. This gives the protein CASSPGPQGNEQYF.

This clonotype has a count of ten or more. The gene calls are TRBV7-2 and TRBJ2-3; D is unclear. In germline, CDR1 is SGHTA, CDR2 FQGNSA. The CDR3 runs 13 residues. Trimming removed 5 bases from V and 6 bases from J, with 12 bases in between. The CDR3 here is CASSGFVEDTQYF. DNA of the CDR3: TGTGCCAGCAGCGGGTTTGTAGAGGATACGCAGTATTTT.